The sequence of this TCR beta chain was determined in a study of control samples from healthy donors and cancer patients. Some clones are missing from TCRdb's copy, which holds only in-frame ones; the method was immunoSEQ multiplex PCR. Here the sample spans around 140,000 clones, roughly nine tenths being singletons. The source material was blood. The clonotype comes from a man in his late teens or twenties in good health.

Written as DNA, the CDR3 is TGTGCCAGTAGGACAGGGGTGGAGCAGTTCTTC. This sequence encodes CASRTGVEQFF. V and J are TRBV19 and TRBJ2-1; 8 nucleotides match TRBD1. Germline CDR1 and CDR2: LNHDA and SQIVND (reference sequence). Trimming took 6 bases from V and 10 from J; bases not matched to a gene: 2. The length of the CDR3 is 11 residues.